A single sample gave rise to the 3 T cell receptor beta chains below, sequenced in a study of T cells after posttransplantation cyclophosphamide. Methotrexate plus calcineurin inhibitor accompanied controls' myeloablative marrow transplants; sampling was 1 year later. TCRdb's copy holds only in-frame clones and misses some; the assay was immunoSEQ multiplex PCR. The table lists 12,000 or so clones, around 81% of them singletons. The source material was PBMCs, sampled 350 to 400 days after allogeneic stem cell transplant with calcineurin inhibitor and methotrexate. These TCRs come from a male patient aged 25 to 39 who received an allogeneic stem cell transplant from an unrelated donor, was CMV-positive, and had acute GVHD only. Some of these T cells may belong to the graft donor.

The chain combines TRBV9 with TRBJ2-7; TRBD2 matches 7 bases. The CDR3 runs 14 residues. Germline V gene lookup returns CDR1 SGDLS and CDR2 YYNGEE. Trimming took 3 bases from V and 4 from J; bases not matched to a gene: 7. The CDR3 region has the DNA TGTGCCAGCAGCGCTAGCGGTCCCCCTTACGAGCAGTACTTC. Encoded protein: CASSASGPPYEQYF.

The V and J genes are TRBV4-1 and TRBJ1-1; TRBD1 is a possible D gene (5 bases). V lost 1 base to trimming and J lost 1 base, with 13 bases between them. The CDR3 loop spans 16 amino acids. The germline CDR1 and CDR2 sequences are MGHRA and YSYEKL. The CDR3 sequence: CASSQVPPGGNTEAFF. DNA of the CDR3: TGCGCCAGCAGCCAAGTCCCGCCGGGGGGGAACACTGAAGCTTTCTTT.

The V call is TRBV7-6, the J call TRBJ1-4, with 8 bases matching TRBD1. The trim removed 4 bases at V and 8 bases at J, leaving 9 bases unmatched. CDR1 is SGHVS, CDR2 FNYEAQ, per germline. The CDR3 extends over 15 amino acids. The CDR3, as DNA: TGTGCCAGCAGCTCCCTTACAGGGGGTCAAGAAAAACTGTTTTTT. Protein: CASSSLTGGQEKLFF.